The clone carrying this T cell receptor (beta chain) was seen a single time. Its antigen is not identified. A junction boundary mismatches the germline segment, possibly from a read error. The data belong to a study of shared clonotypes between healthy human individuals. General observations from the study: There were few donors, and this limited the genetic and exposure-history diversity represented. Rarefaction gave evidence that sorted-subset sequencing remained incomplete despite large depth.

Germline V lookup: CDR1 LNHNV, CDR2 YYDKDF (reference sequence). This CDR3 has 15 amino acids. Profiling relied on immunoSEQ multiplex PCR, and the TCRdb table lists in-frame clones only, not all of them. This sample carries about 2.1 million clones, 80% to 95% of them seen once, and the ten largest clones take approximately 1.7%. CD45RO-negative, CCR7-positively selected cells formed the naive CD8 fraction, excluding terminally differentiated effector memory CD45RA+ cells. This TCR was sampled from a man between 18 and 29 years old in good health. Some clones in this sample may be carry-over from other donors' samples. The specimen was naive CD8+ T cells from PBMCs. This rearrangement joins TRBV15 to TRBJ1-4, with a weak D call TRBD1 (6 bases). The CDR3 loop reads CATSREGTTNEKLFF. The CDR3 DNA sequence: TGTGCCACCAGCAGAGAAGGGACAACCAATGAAAAACTGTTTTTT.